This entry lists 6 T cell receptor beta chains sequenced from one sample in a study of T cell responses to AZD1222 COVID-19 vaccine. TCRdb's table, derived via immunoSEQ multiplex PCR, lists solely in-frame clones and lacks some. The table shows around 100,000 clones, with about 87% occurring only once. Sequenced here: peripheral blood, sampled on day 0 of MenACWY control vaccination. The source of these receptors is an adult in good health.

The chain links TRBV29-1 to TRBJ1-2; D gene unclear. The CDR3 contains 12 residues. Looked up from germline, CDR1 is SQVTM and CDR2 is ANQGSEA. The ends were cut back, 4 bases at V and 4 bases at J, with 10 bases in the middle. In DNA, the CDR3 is TGCAGCGTTGCGGGAGAGGGCTATGGCTACACCTTC. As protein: CSVAGEGYGYTF.

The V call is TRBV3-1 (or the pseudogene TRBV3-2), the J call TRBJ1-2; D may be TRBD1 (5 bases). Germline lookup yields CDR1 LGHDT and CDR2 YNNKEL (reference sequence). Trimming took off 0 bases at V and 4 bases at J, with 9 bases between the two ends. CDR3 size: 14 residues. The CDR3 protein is CASSQETEIYGYTF. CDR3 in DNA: TGTGCCAGCAGCCAAGAGACAGAAATCTATGGCTACACCTTC.

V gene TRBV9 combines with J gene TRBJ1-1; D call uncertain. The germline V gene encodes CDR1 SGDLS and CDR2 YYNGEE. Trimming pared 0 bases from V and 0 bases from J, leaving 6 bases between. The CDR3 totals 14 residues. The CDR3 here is CASSVGSMNTEAFF. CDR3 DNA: TGTGCCAGCAGCGTAGGTTCGATGAACACTGAAGCTTTCTTT.

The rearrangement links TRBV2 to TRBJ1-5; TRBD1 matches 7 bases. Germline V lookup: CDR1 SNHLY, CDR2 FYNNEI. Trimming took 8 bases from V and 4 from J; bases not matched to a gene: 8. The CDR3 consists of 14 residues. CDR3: CASGPDRTNQPQHF. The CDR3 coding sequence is TGTGCCAGCGGCCCGGACAGGACGAATCAGCCCCAGCATTTT. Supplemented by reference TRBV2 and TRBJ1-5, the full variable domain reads EPEVTQTPSHQVTQMGQEVILRCVPISNHLYFYWYRQILGQKVEFLVSFYNNEISEKSEIFDDQFSVERPDGSNFTLKIRSTKLEDSAMYFCASGPDRTNQPQHFGDGTRLSIL.

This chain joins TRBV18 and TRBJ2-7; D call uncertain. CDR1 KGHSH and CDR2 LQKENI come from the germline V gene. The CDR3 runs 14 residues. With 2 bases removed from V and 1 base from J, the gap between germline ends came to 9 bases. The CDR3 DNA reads TGTGCCAGCTCACCAAGGACCCTTTCCTACGAGCAGTACTTC. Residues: CASSPRTLSYEQYF.

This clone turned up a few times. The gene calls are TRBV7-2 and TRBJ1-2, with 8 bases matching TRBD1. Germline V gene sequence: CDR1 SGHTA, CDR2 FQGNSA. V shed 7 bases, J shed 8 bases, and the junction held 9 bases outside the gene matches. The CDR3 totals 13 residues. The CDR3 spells CASTQQGAGGYTF. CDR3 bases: TGTGCCAGCACCCAGCAGGGGGCGGGGGGCTACACCTTC.